The clone carrying this T cell receptor (beta chain) has ten or more counts. Its specificity is not known. The germline gives CDR1 SGHTA, CDR2 FQGNSA. The CDR3 has 17 amino acids. The V and J ends lost 2 bases and 2 bases respectively, with 17 bases between them. A single record per CDR3 protein comes from TCRdb applying MiXCR to the reads. The sample has around 300,000 distinct CDR3 sequences; roughly 21% are singletons. This entry is derived from a study of T cell repertoires in cytomegalovirus infection. Overall study: The authors used CMV epitopes that were HLA-C-restricted (recently identified) and HLA-B-restricted (well studied). CMV infection and matching HLA type were both indicated by public TCR beta signatures. Findings and caveats of the study: Individuals carrying CMV plus the relevant HLA were identified by cumulative frequency of public TCR beta families.

This rearrangement joins TRBV7-2 to TRBJ2-3, with D perhaps being TRBD1 or TRBD2 (7 bases each). The sequencing used cultured PBMCs, collected from culture after CMV antigen stimulation. The TCR comes from a human donor in good health (CMV status not recorded). Some clones in this sample may be carry-over from other donors' samples. In nucleotides, the CDR3 is TGTGCCAGCAGCTTACGACAGGGCGGGAGAGTCACAGATACGCAGTATTTT. It specifies CASSLRQGGRVTDTQYF.